This T cell receptor beta chain emerged from a study of PD-1 blockade in classical Hodgkin lymphoma. No patient escaped relapse after autologous stem cell transplantation, and brentuximab vedotin exposure varied. Study conclusions and caveats: Newly diagnosed patients were said to have less baseline TCR diversity than healthy donors did. CD4+ TCR diversity rose significantly by C4D1, and CD8+ TCR diversity did not. Some patients began nivolumab under 1 year after ASCT. These patients were excluded from later analyses.

This CDR3 comprises 14 residues. In germline, CDR1 is PRHDT, CDR2 FYEKMQ (reference sequence). V lost 0 bases and J lost 9, with 12 bases in between. TCRdb's copy holds only in-frame clones and misses some; the assay was immunoSEQ multiplex PCR. The table shows 55,000 to 65,000 clones, with approximately 90% occurring only once. As to this clone: Its antigen is unknown.

The sample was peripheral blood mononuclear cells (PBMCs), taken at baseline. This TCR was sampled from a human donor with classical Hodgkin lymphoma. The chain recombines TRBV13 with TRBJ2-4; a possible D gene is TRBD2 (6 bases). CDR3 in DNA: TGTGCCAGCAGCTTAGGGTTCGGGAGTACCATTCAGTACTTC. As protein: CASSLGFGSTIQYF.